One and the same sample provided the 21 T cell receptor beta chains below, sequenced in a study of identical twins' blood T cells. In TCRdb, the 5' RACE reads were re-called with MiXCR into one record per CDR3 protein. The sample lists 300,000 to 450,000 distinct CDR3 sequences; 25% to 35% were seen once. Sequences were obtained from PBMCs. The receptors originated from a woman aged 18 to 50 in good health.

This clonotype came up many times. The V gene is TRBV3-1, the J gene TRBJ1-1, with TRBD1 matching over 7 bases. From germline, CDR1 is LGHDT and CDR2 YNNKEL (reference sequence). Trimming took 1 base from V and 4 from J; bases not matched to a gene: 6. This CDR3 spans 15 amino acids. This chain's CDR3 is CASSQVARGGTEAFF. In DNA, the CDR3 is TGTGCCAGCAGCCAAGTGGCCAGGGGGGGCACTGAAGCTTTCTTT. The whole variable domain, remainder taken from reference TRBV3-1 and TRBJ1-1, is DTAVSQTPKYLVTQMGNDKSIKCEQNLGHDTMYWYKQDSKKFLKIMFSYNNKELIINETVPNRFSPKSPDKAHLNLHINSLELGDSAVYFCASSQVARGGTEAFFGQGTRLTVV.

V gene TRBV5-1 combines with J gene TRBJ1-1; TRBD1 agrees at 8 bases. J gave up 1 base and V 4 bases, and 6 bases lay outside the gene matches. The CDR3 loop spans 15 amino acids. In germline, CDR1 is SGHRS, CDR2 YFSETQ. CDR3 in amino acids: CASSSTGTGNTEAFF. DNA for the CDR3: TGCGCCAGCAGCAGTACCGGGACAGGGAACACTGAAGCTTTCTTT.

CDR3 sequence (DNA): TGTGCTAGTGGTTTGGTCGCCCGACAAGGGGTTGGAAACATTCAGTACTTC. Protein sequence: CASGLVARQGVGNIQYF. The V and J genes are TRBV12-5 and TRBJ2-4; maybe TRBD1 (5 bases). The CDR3 is 17 residues long. From germline, CDR1 is LGHNT and CDR2 FRNRAP. Trimming took 0 bases from V and 6 from J, leaving 18 bases between them.

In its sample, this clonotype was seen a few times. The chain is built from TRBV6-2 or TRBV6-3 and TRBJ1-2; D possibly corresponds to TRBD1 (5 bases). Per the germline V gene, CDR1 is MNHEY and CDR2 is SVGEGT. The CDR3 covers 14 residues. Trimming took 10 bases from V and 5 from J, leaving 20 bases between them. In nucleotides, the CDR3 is TGTGCCACCTCGCGGGACTTCCTAACTTATGGCTACACCTTC. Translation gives CATSRDFLTYGYTF.

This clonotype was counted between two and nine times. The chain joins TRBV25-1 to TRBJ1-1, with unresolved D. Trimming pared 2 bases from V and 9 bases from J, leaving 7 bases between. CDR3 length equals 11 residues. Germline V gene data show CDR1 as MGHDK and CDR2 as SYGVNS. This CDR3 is CASSEEEKAFF. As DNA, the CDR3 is TGTGCCAGCAGTGAAGAGGAAAAAGCTTTCTTT.

CDR3 sequence (DNA): TGTGCCAGCAGCTCTGGGGGCTTTAGCACAGATACGCAGTATTTT. Translation: CASSSGGFSTDTQYF. The chain joins TRBV5-5 to TRBJ2-3; a weak D match, TRBD1 (6 bases). V gave up 3 bases and J gave up 0 bases, with 11 bases separating them. Germline CDR1 and CDR2: SGHKS and YYEKEE (reference sequence). The CDR3 is 15 amino acids. Filled out from reference TRBV5-5 and TRBJ2-3, the complete variable domain reads DAGVTQSPTHLIKTRGQQVTLRCSPISGHKSVSWYQQVLGQGPQFIFQYYEKEERGRGNFPDRFSARQFPNYSSELNVNALLLGDSALYLCASSSGGFSTDTQYFGPGTRLTVL.

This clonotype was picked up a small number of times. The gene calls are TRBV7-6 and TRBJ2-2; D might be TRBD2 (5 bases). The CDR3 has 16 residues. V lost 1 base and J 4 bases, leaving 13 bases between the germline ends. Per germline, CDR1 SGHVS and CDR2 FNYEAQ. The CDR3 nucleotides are TGTGCCAGCAGCTTAGAATCTGGCGGACTCACCGGGGAGCTGTTTTTT. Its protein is CASSLESGGLTGELFF.

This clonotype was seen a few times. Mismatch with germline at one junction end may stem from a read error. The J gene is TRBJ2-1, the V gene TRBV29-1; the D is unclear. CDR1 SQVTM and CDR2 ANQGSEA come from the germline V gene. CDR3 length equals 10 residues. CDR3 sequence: CSVQGWGLIF. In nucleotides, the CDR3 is TGCAGCGTTCAAGGGTGGGGTCTGATCTTC.

The CDR3 nucleotides read TGTGCCAGCAGCTTGGAAGTCAGCTCCTACAATGAGCAGTTCTTC. Its translation: CASSLEVSSYNEQFF. The chain links TRBV5-4 to TRBJ2-1, with unresolved D. Trimming shortened V by 0 bases and J by 0 bases, and 7 bases separated the two germline ends. This CDR3 has 15 amino acids. Germline V gene sequence: CDR1 SGHNT, CDR2 YYREEE (reference sequence). Full variable domain (remainder filled in from reference TRBV5-4 and TRBJ2-1): ETGVTQSPTHLIKTRGQQVTLRCSSQSGHNTVSWYQQALGQGPQFIFQYYREEENGRGNFPPRFSGLQFPNYSSELNVNALELDDSALYLCASSLEVSSYNEQFFGPGTRLTVL.

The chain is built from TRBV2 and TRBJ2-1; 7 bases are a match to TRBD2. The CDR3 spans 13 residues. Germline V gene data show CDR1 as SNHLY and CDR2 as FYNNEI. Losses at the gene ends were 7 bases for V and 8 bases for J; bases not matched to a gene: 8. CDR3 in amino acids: CASTLADLYEQFF. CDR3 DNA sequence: TGTGCCAGCACGCTAGCGGACCTCTATGAGCAGTTCTTC.

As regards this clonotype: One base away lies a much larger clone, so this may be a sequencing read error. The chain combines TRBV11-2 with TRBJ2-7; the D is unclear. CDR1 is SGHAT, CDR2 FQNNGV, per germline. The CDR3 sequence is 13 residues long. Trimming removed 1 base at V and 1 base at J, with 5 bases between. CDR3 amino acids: CASSLGESYEQYF. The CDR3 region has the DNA TGTGCCAGCAGCTTAGGAGAGTCCTACGAGCAGTACTTC.

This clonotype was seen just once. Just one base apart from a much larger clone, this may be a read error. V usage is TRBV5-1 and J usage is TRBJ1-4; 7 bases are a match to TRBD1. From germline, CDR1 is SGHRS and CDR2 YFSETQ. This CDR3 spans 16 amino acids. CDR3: CDSSLVGGATNEKLFF. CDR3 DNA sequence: TGCGACAGCAGCTTGGTAGGGGGCGCAACTAATGAAAAACTGTTTTTT.

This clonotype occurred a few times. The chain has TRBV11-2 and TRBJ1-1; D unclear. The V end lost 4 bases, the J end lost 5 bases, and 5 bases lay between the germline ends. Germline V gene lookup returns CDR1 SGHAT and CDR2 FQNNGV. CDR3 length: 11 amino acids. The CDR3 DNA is TGTGCCAGCAGCTCAATGACTGAAGCTTTCTTT. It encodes CASSSMTEAFF.

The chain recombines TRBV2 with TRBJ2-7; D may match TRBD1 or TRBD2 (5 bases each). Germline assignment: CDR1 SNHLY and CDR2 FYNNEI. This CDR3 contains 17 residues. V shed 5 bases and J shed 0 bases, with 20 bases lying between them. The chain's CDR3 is CASSWNRDGSSSYEQYF. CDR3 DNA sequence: TGTGCCAGCAGTTGGAACCGGGACGGCAGTTCCTCCTACGAGCAGTACTTC.

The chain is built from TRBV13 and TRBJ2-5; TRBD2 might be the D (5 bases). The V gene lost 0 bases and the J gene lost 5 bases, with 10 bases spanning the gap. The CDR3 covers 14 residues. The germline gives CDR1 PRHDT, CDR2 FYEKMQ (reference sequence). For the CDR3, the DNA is TGTGCCAGCAGCTTAGGCCTAGCTGGGGAGACCCAGTACTTC. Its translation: CASSLGLAGETQYF.

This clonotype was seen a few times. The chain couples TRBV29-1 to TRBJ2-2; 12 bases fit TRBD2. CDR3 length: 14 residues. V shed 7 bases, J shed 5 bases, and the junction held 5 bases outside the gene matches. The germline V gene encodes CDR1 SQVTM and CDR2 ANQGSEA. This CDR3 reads CSARGTSGTGELFF. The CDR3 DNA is TGCAGCGCTCGGGGGACTAGCGGGACCGGGGAGCTGTTTTTT.

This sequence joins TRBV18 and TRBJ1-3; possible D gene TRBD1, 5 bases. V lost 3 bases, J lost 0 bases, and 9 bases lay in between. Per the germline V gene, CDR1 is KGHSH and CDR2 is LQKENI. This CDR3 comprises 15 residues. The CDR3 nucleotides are TGTGCCAGCTCACCCGGGAGGGGCTCTGGAAACACCATATATTTT. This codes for CASSPGRGSGNTIYF.

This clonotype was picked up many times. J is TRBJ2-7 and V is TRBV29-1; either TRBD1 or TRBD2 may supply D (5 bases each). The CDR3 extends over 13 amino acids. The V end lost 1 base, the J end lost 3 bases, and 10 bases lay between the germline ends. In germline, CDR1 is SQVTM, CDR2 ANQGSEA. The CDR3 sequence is CSVEAGQNYEQYF. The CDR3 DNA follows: TGCAGCGTTGAAGCGGGGCAGAACTACGAGCAGTACTTC.

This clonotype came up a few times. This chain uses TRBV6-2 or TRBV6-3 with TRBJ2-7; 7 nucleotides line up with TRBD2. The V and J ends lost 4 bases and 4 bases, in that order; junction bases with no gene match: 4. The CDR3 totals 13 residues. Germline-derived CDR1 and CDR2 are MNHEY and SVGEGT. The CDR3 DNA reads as TGTGCCAGCAGTTCGCTAGCGGAATACGAGCAGTACTTC. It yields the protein CASSSLAEYEQYF.

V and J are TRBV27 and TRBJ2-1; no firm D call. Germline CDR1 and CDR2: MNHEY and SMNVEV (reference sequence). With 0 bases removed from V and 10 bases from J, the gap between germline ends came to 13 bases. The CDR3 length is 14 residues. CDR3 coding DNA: TGTGCCAGCAGTTTATCGGTCAGAACCGTAGAGCAGTTCTTC. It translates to CASSLSVRTVEQFF.

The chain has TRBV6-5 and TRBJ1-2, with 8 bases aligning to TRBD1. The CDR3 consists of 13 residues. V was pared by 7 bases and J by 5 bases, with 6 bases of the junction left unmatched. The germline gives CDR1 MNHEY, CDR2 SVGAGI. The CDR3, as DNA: TGTGCCAGCATCTCCGGGACAGGTTATGGCTACACCTTC. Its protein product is CASISGTGYGYTF.